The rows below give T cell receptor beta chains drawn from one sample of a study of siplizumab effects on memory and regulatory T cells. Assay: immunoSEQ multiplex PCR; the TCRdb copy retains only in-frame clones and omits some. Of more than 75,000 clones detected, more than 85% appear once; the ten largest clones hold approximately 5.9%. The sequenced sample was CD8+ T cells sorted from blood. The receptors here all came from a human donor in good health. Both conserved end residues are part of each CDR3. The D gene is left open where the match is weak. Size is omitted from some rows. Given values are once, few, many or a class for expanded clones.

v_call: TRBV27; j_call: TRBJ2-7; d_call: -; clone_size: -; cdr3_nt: TGTGCCAGCAGTCTCACAGGGTTAAAGGGATCCTACGAGCAGTACTTC; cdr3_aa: CASSLTGLKGSYEQYF
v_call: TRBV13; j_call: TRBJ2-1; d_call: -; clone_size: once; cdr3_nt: TGTGCCAGCAGCTCCCGGGGCGACAATGAGCAGTTCTTC; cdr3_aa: CASSSRGDNEQFF
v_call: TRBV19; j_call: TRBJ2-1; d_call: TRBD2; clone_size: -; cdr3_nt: TGTGCCAGTAGAATACTAGCGGGAGGGCTCAATGAGCAGTTCTTC; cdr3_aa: CASRILAGGLNEQFF
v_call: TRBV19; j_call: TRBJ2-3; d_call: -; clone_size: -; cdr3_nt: TGTGCCAGTAGTATAGATCGTCAGGGGCAAGATACGCAGTATTTT; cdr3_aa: CASSIDRQGQDTQYF
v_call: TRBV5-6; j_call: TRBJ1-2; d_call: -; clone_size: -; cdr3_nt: TGTGCCAGCAGCTTGGCCTCAAGGGAGAACTATGGCTACACCTTC; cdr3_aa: CASSLASRENYGYTF
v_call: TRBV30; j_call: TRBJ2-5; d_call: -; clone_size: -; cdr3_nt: TGTGCCTGGAGTGAAGGATCAGGGGTGGGAGAGACCCAGTACTTC; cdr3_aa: CAWSEGSGVGETQYF
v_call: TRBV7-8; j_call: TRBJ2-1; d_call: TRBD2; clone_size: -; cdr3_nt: TGTGCCAGCAGCTTAGCGGGTCTAGCGGGATACAATGAGCAGTTCTTC; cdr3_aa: CASSLAGLAGYNEQFF
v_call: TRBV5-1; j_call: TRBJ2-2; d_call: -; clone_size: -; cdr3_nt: TGCGCCAGCAGCCTCGACCCCTGGAACACCGGGGAGCTGTTTTTT; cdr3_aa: CASSLDPWNTGELFF
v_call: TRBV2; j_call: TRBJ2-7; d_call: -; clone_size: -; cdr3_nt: TGTGCCAGCAGTGAAACGGGGGTTAGGGACGAGCAGTACTTC; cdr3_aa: CASSETGVRDEQYF
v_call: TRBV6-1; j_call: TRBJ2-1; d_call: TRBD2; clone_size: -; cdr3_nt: TGTGCCAGCAGTGGGACTAGCGTCGGGGATTTTACCAATGAGCAGTTCTTC; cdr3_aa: CASSGTSVGDFTNEQFF
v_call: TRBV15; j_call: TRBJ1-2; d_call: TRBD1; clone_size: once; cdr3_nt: TGTGCCACCAGCAGACAGGGGGACTATGGCTACACCTTC; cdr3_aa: CATSRQGDYGYTF
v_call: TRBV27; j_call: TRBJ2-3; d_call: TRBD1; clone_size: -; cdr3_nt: TGTGCCAGCAGTACCCGGGGCAGGGGGACAGATACGCAGTATTTT; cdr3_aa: CASSTRGRGTDTQYF
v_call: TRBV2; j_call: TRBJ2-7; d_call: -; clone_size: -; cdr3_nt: TGTGCCAGCAGCGGGGGCTGGTCCTACGAGCAGTACTTC; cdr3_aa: CASSGGWSYEQYF
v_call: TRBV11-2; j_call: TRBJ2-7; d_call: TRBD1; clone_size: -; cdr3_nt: TGTGCCAGCAAGGGACAGGGAATCCACGAGCAGTACTTC; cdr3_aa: CASKGQGIHEQYF
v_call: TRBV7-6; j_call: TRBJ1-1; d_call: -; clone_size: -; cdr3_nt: TGTGCCAGCAGCCCCGGGGGCCAGAACACTGAAGCTTTCTTT; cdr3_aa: CASSPGGQNTEAFF
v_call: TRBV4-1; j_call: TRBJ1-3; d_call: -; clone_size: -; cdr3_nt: TGCGCCAGCAGCCTCAATCCGAAGGGGCCTGGAAACACCATATATTTT; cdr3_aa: CASSLNPKGPGNTIYF
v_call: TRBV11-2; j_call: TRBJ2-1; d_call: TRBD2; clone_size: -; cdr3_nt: TGTGCCAGCAGCCGCCACCCCAGCGGGGGCCTGCCCAATGAGCAGTTCTTC; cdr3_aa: CASSRHPSGGLPNEQFF
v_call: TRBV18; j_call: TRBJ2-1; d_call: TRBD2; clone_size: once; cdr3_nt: TGTGCCAGCTCACCTTCCAGCGGGGTAGCCTACAATGAGCAGTTCTTC; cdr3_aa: CASSPSSGVAYNEQFF
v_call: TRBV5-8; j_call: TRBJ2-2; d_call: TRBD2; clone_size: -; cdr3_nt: TGTGCCAGCAGCTTTGTCAACGGGGGGGACACCGGGGAGCTGTTTTTT; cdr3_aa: CASSFVNGGDTGELFF
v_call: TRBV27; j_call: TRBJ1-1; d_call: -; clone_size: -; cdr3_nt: TGTGCCAGCGGGGAGCGGGGCAGGGACACTGAAGCTTTCTTT; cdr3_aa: CASGERGRDTEAFF
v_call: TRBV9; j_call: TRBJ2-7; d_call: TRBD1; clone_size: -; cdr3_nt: TGTGCCAGCAGCGTTACCGGGACAGGCTCCTACGAGCAGTACTTC; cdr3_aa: CASSVTGTGSYEQYF
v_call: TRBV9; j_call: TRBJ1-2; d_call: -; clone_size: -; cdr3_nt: TGTGCCAGCAGCGTATCTAATGGCAGGGGCTATGGCTACACCTTC; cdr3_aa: CASSVSNGRGYGYTF
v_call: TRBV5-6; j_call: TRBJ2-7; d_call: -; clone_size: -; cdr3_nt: TGTGCCAGCAGCTTGGCCGCAGGTACCTACGAGCAGTACTTC; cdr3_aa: CASSLAAGTYEQYF
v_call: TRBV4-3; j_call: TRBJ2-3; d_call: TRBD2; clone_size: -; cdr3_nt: TGCGCCAGCAGCCAGTCCAGTAGCGGGGAACTTGGAGATACGCAGTATTTT; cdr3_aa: CASSQSSSGELGDTQYF
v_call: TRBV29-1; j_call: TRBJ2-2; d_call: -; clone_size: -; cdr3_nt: TGCAGCGTGGCCAGACAGAACACCGGGGAGCTGTTTTTT; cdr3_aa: CSVARQNTGELFF
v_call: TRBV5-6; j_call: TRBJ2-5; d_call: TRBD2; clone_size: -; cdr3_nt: TGTGCCAGCAGCTTGTCTACGGACCGCCTGGGAGGGGAGACCCAGTACTTC; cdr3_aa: CASSLSTDRLGGETQYF
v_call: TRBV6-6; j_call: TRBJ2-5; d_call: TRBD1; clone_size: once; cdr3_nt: TGTGCCAGCAGTAGCAGCGCCGGGACAGGGGTGGAGACCCAGTACTTC; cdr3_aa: CASSSSAGTGVETQYF
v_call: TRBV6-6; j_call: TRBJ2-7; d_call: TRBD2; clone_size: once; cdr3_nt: TGTGCCAGCAGCCAACTAGCGGGGAGCTCCTACGAGCAGTACTTC; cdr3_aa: CASSQLAGSSYEQYF
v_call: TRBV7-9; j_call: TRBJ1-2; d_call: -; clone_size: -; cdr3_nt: TGTGCCAGCAGGCCTCTACAGGGACCCGCTAACTATGGCTACACCTTC; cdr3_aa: CASRPLQGPANYGYTF
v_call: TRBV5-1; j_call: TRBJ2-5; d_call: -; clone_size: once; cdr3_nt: TGCGCCAGCAGCCCGGACAGCTGGGCCCAGTACTTC; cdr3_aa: CASSPDSWAQYF
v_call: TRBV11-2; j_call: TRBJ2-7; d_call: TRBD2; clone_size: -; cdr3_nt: TGTGCCAGCAGCTTAGCCCGAAGTAGCGGGACTTACGAGCAGTACTTC; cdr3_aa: CASSLARSSGTYEQYF
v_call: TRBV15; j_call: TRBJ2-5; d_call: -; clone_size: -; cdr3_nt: TGTGCCTCGCGATCGCCAGGCGGAGAGACCCAGTACTTC; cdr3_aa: CASRSPGGETQYF
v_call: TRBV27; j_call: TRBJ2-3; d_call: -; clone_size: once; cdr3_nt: TGTGCCAGCAGCAACCCGGGACTGAGCACAGATACGCAGTATTTT; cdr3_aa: CASSNPGLSTDTQYF